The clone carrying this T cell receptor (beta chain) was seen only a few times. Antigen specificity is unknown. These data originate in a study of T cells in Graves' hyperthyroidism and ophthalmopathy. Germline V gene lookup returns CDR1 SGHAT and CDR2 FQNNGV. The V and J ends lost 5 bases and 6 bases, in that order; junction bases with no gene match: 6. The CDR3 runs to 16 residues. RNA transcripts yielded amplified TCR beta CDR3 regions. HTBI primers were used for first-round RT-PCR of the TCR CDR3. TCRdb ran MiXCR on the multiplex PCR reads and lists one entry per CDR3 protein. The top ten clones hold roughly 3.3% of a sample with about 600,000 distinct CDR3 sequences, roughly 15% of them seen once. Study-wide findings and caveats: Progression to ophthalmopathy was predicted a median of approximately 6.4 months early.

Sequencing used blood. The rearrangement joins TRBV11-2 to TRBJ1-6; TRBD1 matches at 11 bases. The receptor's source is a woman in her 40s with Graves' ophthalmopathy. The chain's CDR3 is CASSGGQGARNSPLHF. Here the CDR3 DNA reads TGTGCCAGCAGCGGAGGACAGGGGGCTCGTAATTCACCCCTCCACTTT.